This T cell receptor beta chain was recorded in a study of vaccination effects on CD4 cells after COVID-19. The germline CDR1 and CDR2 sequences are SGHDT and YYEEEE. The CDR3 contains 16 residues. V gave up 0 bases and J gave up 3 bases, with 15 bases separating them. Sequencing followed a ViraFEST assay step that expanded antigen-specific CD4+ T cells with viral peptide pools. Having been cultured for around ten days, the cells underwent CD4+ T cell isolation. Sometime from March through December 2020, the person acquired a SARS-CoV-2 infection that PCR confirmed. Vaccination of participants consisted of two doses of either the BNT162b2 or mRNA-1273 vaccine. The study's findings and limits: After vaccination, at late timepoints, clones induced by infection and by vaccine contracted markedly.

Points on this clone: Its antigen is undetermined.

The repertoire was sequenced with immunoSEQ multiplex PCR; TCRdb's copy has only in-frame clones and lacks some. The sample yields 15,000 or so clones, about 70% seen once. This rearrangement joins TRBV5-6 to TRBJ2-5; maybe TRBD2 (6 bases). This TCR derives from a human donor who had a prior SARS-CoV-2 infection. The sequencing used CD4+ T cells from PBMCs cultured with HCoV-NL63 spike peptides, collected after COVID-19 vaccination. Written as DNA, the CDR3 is TGTGCCAGCAGCTTGGCCAAGGAGGGAATGGAAGAGACCCAGTACTTC. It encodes CASSLAKEGMEETQYF.